Detailed here is one T cell receptor (beta chain). This specimen comes from a study of shared clonotypes between healthy human individuals. Trimming removed 4 bases at V and 0 bases at J, with 6 bases between. CDR1 and CDR2 (germline): LNHDA, SQIVND (reference sequence). The CDR3 is 13 amino acids. Libraries were prepared by immunoSEQ multiplex PCR; TCRdb keeps only in-frame clonotypes and omits some of them. Of hundreds of thousands of clones detected, 95% to 97% appear once; the ten largest clones hold 0.055% to 0.075%. Sequenced material: naive CD4+ T cells sorted from blood. Noted subset: CD45RA+ positively selected. The chain uses TRBV19 and TRBJ1-1, with D uncertain. The sequence was obtained from a woman under 40 in good health. CDR3 residues: CASSKDVNTEAFF. CDR3 sequence (DNA): TGTGCCAGTAGTAAGGACGTGAACACTGAAGCTTTCTTT. Supplemented by reference TRBV19 and TRBJ1-1, the full variable domain reads DGGITQSPKYLFRKEGQNVTLSCEQNLNHDAMYWYRQDPGQGLRLIYYSQIVNDFQKGDIAEGYSVSREKKESFPLTVTSAQKNPTAFYLCASSKDVNTEAFFGQGTRLTVV.